Presented here are 27 T cell receptor beta chains from one specimen sequenced in a study of human T cells and chemical hapten exposure. Time point reported: pre-sensitization, week 0. Documented treatment: therapeutic diphenylcyclopropenone sensitization with weekly scalp DPC. TCRdb itself ran the RACE reads through MiXCR, one entry per CDR3 protein. The data show 150,000 to 200,000 distinct CDR3 sequences, 25% to 35% seen once. Sequencing was performed on whole blood, taken in connection with sensitization to the hapten diphenylcyclopropenone (DPC). These receptors all stem from a woman in her thirties with alopecia areata. Some clones in this sample may be carry-over from other donors' samples.

In its sample, this clonotype was seen a few times. The chain combines TRBV9 with TRBJ1-1, with 8 nucleotides matching TRBD1. CDR1 and CDR2 (germline): SGDLS, YYNGEE. The CDR3 is made up of 14 amino acids. With 4 bases clipped from V and 2 bases from J, the junction kept 4 bases outside the gene matches. The CDR3 loop reads CASSPQGDNTEAFF. CDR3 sequence (DNA): TGTGCCAGCAGCCCACAGGGGGATAACACTGAAGCTTTCTTT.

The CDR3 reads CASIEGGAGLGYTF. In nucleotides, the CDR3 is TGTGCCAGCATCGAAGGGGGCGCCGGACTTGGCTACACCTTC. J is TRBJ1-2 and V is TRBV28; 7 nucleotides agree with TRBD1. Germline trimming cut 7 bases from V and 7 bases from J; bases unmatched to any gene: 12. Germline CDR1 is MDHEN and CDR2 is SYDVKM. This CDR3 region has 14 residues.

This clonotype was picked up a small number of times. J is TRBJ1-1 and V is TRBV6-2 or TRBV6-3; TRBD1 might be the D (6 bases). The CDR3 contains 16 residues. Trimming removed 6 bases from V and 3 bases from J, with 20 bases in between. Germline V gene data show CDR1 as MNHEY and CDR2 as SVGEGT. Here the CDR3 reads CASRGGMEGRDTEAFF. The CDR3 DNA reads TGTGCCAGCAGAGGGGGAATGGAAGGTAGGGACACTGAAGCTTTCTTT.

This chain links TRBV5-1 with TRBJ2-4, with 8 bases aligning to TRBD2. The germline V gene encodes CDR1 SGHRS and CDR2 YFSETQ. The V gene end was trimmed by 2 bases and the J gene end by 5 bases; junction bases not matched to a gene: 6. The CDR3 has 15 residues. For the CDR3, the DNA is TGCGCCAGCAGCTTAACCCCTAGCGGGCAAAACATTCAGTACTTC. Translated, it gives CASSLTPSGQNIQYF.

This clonotype came up a few times. This chain joins TRBV28 and TRBJ2-5; perhaps TRBD2 as D (5 bases). This CDR3 has 15 residues. Germline CDR1 MDHEN, CDR2 SYDVKM. V was cut by 3 bases and J by 2 bases, with 13 bases left in between. CDR3 sequence (DNA): TGTGCCAGCAGTTTCGCGCTAGCCGGGCAAGAGACCCAGTACTTC. As protein: CASSFALAGQETQYF.

This clonotype showed up just a few times. The V call is TRBV20-1, the J call TRBJ1-1; TRBD1 matches 9 bases. The germline CDR1 and CDR2 sequences are DFQATT and SNEGSKA (reference sequence). The V segment lost 4 bases and the J segment 2 bases; nucleotides outside the gene matches: 2. This CDR3 region has 13 residues. In DNA form, the CDR3 reads TGCAGTGCTACACAGGGGGCCAACACTGAAGCTTTCTTT. It codes for CSATQGANTEAFF.

The chain joins TRBV7-2 to TRBJ2-7, with D possibly being TRBD2 (7 bases). Per the germline V gene, CDR1 is SGHTA and CDR2 is FQGNSA. Trimming removed 1 base from V and 3 bases from J, with 13 bases in between. The CDR3 covers 15 residues. The DNA of the CDR3 is TGTGCCAGCAGCTTAGGGGGGGGGCGAATCTACGAGCAGTACTTC. Amino acids: CASSLGGGRIYEQYF.

The genes are TRBV15 and TRBJ1-6, with D possibly being TRBD1 (6 bases). Trimming stripped 4 bases from V and 10 bases from J, with 17 bases between. Per the germline V gene, CDR1 is LNHNV and CDR2 is YYDKDF (reference sequence). The CDR3 extends over 15 amino acids. For the CDR3, the DNA is TGTGCCACCAGCACTCTAGGGGGGACGGGATCACCCCTCCACTTT. Translating gives CATSTLGGTGSPLHF.

This chain uses TRBV6-5 with TRBJ2-2, with D hard to call. The CDR3 spans 16 residues. The germline V gene has CDR1 MNHEY and CDR2 SVGAGI. V was trimmed by 6 bases and J by 1 base, leaving 15 bases between them. The CDR3 DNA reads TGTGCCAGCAGGGGGAAGCGATTAAAGAACACCGGGGAGCTGTTTTTT. Its protein is CASRGKRLKNTGELFF.

The chain has TRBV29-1 and TRBJ2-3; TRBD2 matches at 9 bases. Losses at the gene ends were 8 bases for V and 1 base for J; bases not matched to a gene: 7. This CDR3 has 14 amino acids. CDR1 is SQVTM, CDR2 ANQGSEA, per germline. This chain's CDR3 is CSSGGGRGTDTQYF. CDR3 in DNA: TGCAGCTCAGGCGGCGGGAGGGGCACAGATACGCAGTATTTT.

V gene TRBV25-1 combines with J gene TRBJ2-1, with TRBD1 matching over 8 bases. This CDR3 is 13 amino acids long. Germline CDR1 and CDR2: MGHDK and SYGVNS. V dropped 7 bases and J dropped 7; count of bases not matched to a gene: 6. CDR3 sequence (DNA): TGTGCCAGCACCCGGGACAGGCTGAATGAGCAGTTCTTC. Amino acids: CASTRDRLNEQFF.

The chain recombines TRBV6-2 or TRBV6-3 with TRBJ2-3; 11 positions match TRBD2. Germline CDR1 reads MNHEY; CDR2 reads SVGEGT. The CDR3 spans 13 residues. J was trimmed by 6 bases and V by 6 bases; bases with no gene match: 2. The CDR3 here is CASRLAGGDTQYF. CDR3 nucleotides: TGTGCCAGCAGGCTAGCGGGAGGTGATACGCAGTATTTT.

The table lists this clonotype with a few counts. CDR3 protein: CASTLAVVGEAFF. The DNA for the CDR3 is TGTGCCAGCACCTTGGCCGTCGTCGGTGAAGCTTTCTTT. The chain has TRBV12-3 or TRBV12-4 and TRBJ1-1; D ambiguous. There are 13 residues in the CDR3. The ends were cut back, 7 bases at V and 7 bases at J, with 16 bases in the middle.

This clonotype was detected only a few times. The rearrangement uses TRBV5-1 and TRBJ1-1; the D is unclear. The length of the CDR3 is 15 residues. V was trimmed by 3 bases and J by 0 bases, leaving 12 bases between them. Germline CDR1 reads SGHRS; CDR2 reads YFSETQ. CDR3 coding DNA: TGCGCCAGCAGCTCGTTGGGGTCAATGAACACTGAAGCTTTCTTT. Translating gives CASSSLGSMNTEAFF.

The V and J genes are TRBV24-1 and TRBJ1-1, with TRBD1 as a possible D gene (5 bases). V lost 7 bases and J 5 bases, leaving 13 bases between the germline ends. The germline V gene has CDR1 KGHDR and CDR2 SFDVKD. This CDR3 spans 13 amino acids. This chain's CDR3 is CATRARRETEAFF. The CDR3 DNA is TGTGCCACCAGGGCACGCAGGGAGACTGAAGCTTTCTTT.

In its sample, this clonotype was seen a few times. The rearrangement joins TRBV7-2 to TRBJ2-5, with TRBD2 identical over 7 bases. V shed 4 bases, J shed 3 bases, and the junction held 5 bases outside the gene matches. The germline CDR1 and CDR2 sequences are SGHTA and FQGNSA. The CDR3 has 14 amino acids. In DNA, the CDR3 is TGTGCCAGCAGCTCGTGGACTAGGGAAGAGACCCAGTACTTC. This gives the protein CASSSWTREETQYF.

This CDR3 reads CSVEGTAGTEAFF. For the CDR3, the DNA is TGCAGCGTGGAGGGGACTGCAGGAACTGAAGCTTTCTTT. The rearrangement uses TRBV29-1 and TRBJ1-1; TRBD1 is a possible D gene (5 bases). This CDR3 is 13 amino acids long. V was clipped by 6 bases and J by 5 bases, with 16 bases between them. Germline V CDR1 and CDR2: SQVTM, ANQGSEA.

This sequence joins TRBV4-3 and TRBJ1-3; D gene ambiguous. The CDR3 consists of 15 residues. CDR1 is LGHNA, CDR2 YSLEER, per germline. The germline V and J ends were trimmed by 0 bases and 4 bases, with 10 bases remaining between them. CDR3 sequence: CASSQDRMPGNTIYF. The CDR3 DNA reads TGCGCCAGCAGCCAAGATCGGATGCCGGGAAACACCATATATTTT.

This clonotype has more than one count but fewer than ten. One end of the junction fails to match germline, which may point to a read error. The chain recombines TRBV7-7 with TRBJ1-5; D may be TRBD1 (5 bases). Germline values: CDR1 SSHAT, CDR2 FNYEAQ (reference sequence). The CDR3 has 13 residues. The CDR3 nucleotides read TGTGCTAGCAGCTTAGGGGCGGGTCAGCCCCAGCATTTT. It is translated as CASSLGAGQPQHF.

The chain employs TRBV6-2 or TRBV6-3 and TRBJ2-7; D not resolved. This CDR3 comprises 12 residues. Germline V gene data show CDR1 as MNHEY and CDR2 as SVGEGT. Trimming pared 0 bases from V and 7 bases from J, leaving 7 bases between. CDR3 residues: CASSYSLGEQYF. CDR3 nucleotide sequence: TGTGCCAGCAGTTACTCGTTGGGGGAGCAGTACTTC.

This clonotype was found a few times. The rearrangement links TRBV7-9 to TRBJ1-3; no definite D call. Germline loops: CDR1 SEHNR, CDR2 FQNEAQ (reference sequence). The V end lost 3 bases, the J end lost 0 bases, and 6 bases lay between the germline ends. This CDR3 is built from 14 residues. CDR3 DNA sequence: TGTGCCAGCAGCTTTTTCGGCTCTGGAAACACCATATATTTT. Translating it yields CASSFFGSGNTIYF.

The chain combines TRBV11-2 with TRBJ1-2; no reliable D call. This CDR3 contains 12 residues. V lost 4 bases to trimming and J lost 7 bases, with 10 bases between them. Germline V lookup: CDR1 SGHAT, CDR2 FQNNGV. DNA for the CDR3: TGTGCCAGCAGCTCAAGGGTTAGTGGCTACACCTTC. This translates into CASSSRVSGYTF.

The genes are TRBV5-1 and TRBJ2-5; TRBD1 agrees at 8 bases. J was trimmed by 3 bases and V by 4 bases; bases with no gene match: 5. Germline lookup yields CDR1 SGHRS and CDR2 YFSETQ. The CDR3 contains 14 residues. The DNA for the CDR3 is TGCGCCAGCAGCCCGGACAGGGCCGAAGAGACCCAGTACTTC. It yields the protein CASSPDRAEETQYF. Drawing the rest from reference TRBV5-1 and TRBJ2-5, the complete variable domain is KAGVTQTPRYLIKTRGQQVTLSCSPISGHRSVSWYQQTPGQGLQFLFEYFSETQRNKGNFPGRFSGRQFSNSRSEMNVSTLELGDSALYLCASSPDRAEETQYFGPGTRLLVL.

There are a few counts of this clonotype. Here the CDR3 reads CASSVYESARTEAFF. The CDR3, as DNA: TGTGCCAGCTCAGTTTATGAGAGTGCCCGCACTGAAGCTTTCTTT. The chain has TRBV27 and TRBJ1-1, with no clear D. Trimming cost V 8 bases and J 4 bases, with 20 bases left between them. CDR1 is MNHEY, CDR2 SMNVEV, per germline (reference sequence). This CDR3 has 15 amino acids.

The rearrangement links TRBV7-2 to TRBJ2-7; no reliable D call. The CDR3 consists of 12 residues. Per germline, CDR1 SGHTA and CDR2 FQGNSA. Trimming stripped 5 bases from V and 2 bases from J, with 7 bases between. The CDR3 DNA is TGTGCCAGCAGCCGACTCGCCTACGAGCAGTACTTC. This encodes CASSRLAYEQYF.

This clonotype was detected only a few times. The chain joins TRBV6-7 to TRBJ1-6; no clear D. TRBV6-7 is treated as an ORF (open reading frame) with a function not yet certain. V was shortened by 11 bases and J by 9 bases, with 29 bases between the two germline ends. The CDR3 sequence is 17 residues long. DNA of the CDR3: TGTGCCGATAAGTCGTTCGTCCCGGATGAAGTGATTTCACCCCTCCACTTT. Amino acid sequence: CADKSFVPDEVISPLHF.

This chain links TRBV6-2 or TRBV6-3 with TRBJ2-5; D remains ambiguous. Trimming took off 7 bases at V and 1 base at J, with 10 bases between the two ends. This CDR3 has 13 residues. The germline gives CDR1 MNHEY, CDR2 SVGEGT. The CDR3 DNA follows: TGTGCCAGCAAGAAACCGGGCCAAGAGACCCAGTACTTC. It translates to CASKKPGQETQYF.